These 26 T cell receptor beta chains were sequenced from one sample in a study of blood T cell repertoires in COVID-19. Using immunoSEQ multiplex PCR, the repertoire was profiled, and TCRdb retains in-frame clones only, with some absent. The sample has under 200,000 clones, 85% to 90% seen once. Sequencing input: peripheral blood. All receptors derive from a woman aged 55-69 years with COVID-19, enrolled during active disease.

The chain carries TRBV2 and TRBJ2-4, with D unresolved. From germline, CDR1 is SNHLY and CDR2 FYNNEI. V was cut by 1 base and J by 10 bases, with 11 bases left in between. CDR3 length: 13 residues. The CDR3 DNA follows: TGTGCCAGCAGTGAAGTTACACGGAGTATTCAGTACTTC. This sequence encodes CASSEVTRSIQYF.

The chain employs TRBV11-2 and TRBJ2-5; D gene unclear. There are 14 residues in the CDR3. V lost 2 bases, J lost 1 base, and 8 bases lay in between. Germline values: CDR1 SGHAT, CDR2 FQNNGV. The CDR3 reads CASSLFILQETQYF. In nucleotides, the CDR3 is TGTGCCAGCAGCTTATTCATACTCCAAGAGACCCAGTACTTC.

The chain has TRBV20-1 and TRBJ2-1; 10 positions match TRBD2. CDR3 length equals 17 residues. J gave up 4 bases and V 6 bases, and 15 bases lay outside the gene matches. Germline CDR1 is DFQATT and CDR2 is SNEGSKA (reference sequence). CDR3 protein: CSASPLFLAGVYNEQFF. The CDR3 bases are TGCAGTGCCAGTCCTCTCTTTCTAGCGGGAGTATACAATGAGCAGTTCTTC.

The chain joins TRBV5-1 to TRBJ1-3; TRBD1 aligns across 8 bases. Germline V gene data show CDR1 as SGHRS and CDR2 as YFSETQ. The ends lost 3 bases at V and 2 bases at J; junction bases unmatched: 7. The CDR3 consists of 16 residues. The CDR3 nucleotides are TGCGCCAGCAGCTCAACCCCGGGACAGGCTGGAAACACCATATATTTT. Encoded protein: CASSSTPGQAGNTIYF.

V usage is TRBV11-3 and J usage is TRBJ1-3, with D maybe TRBD1 (5 bases). CDR1 and CDR2 from the germline V gene are SGHNT and YENEEA. Trimming took off 5 bases at V and 0 bases at J, with 11 bases between the two ends. The CDR3 is 15 amino acids. The DNA of the CDR3 is TGTGCCAGCAGCCGTACAGGATACTCTGGAAACACCATATATTTT. Protein product: CASSRTGYSGNTIYF.

This chain links TRBV11-3 with TRBJ1-2; 9 positions agree with TRBD1. V gave up 5 bases and J gave up 1 base; unmatched junction bases: 2. The CDR3 runs to 14 residues. Germline loops: CDR1 SGHNT, CDR2 YENEEA. The CDR3 coding sequence is TGTGCCAGCAGCCTGGACAGGGGTAACTATGGCTACACCTTC. Translated: CASSLDRGNYGYTF.

The V call is TRBV30, the J call TRBJ2-5; 7 bases are shared with TRBD2. After removal of 2 bases from V and 2 bases from J, the junction contained 8 bases not matched to a gene. The germline V gene has CDR1 GTSNPN and CDR2 SVGIG (reference sequence). The CDR3 covers 15 residues. The CDR3 reads CAWSLAAGRQETQYF. The DNA of the CDR3 is TGTGCCTGGAGTCTAGCAGCGGGGAGACAAGAGACCCAGTACTTC.

V is TRBV6-1 and J is TRBJ1-4; no firm D call. Germline CDR1 MNHNS, CDR2 SASEGT. Trimming stripped 2 bases from V and 12 bases from J, with 16 bases between. This CDR3 spans 14 amino acids. The CDR3 loop reads CASSERYPGLELFF. CDR3 DNA sequence: TGTGCCAGCAGTGAAAGATATCCCGGGTTGGAACTGTTTTTT.

The rearrangement links TRBV24-1 to TRBJ1-4; TRBD1 matches 7 bases. With V trimmed by 3 bases and J by 5 bases, 5 bases remained unmatched. CDR3 length: 15 residues. Germline CDR1 is KGHDR and CDR2 is SFDVKD. This CDR3 is CATSDAQGWNEKLFF. For the CDR3, the DNA is TGTGCCACCAGTGATGCACAGGGGTGGAATGAAAAACTGTTTTTT.

The count of this clone is one. In nucleotides, the CDR3 is TGTGCCTGGATTTATAGCGGGAGGTCGACCGGGGAGCTGTTTTTT. The encoded protein is CAWIYSGRSTGELFF. The V call is TRBV30, the J call TRBJ2-2; 10 positions match TRBD2. Germline CDR1 reads GTSNPN; CDR2 reads SVGIG (reference sequence). V was pared by 4 bases and J by 5 bases, with 7 bases of the junction left unmatched. This CDR3 region has 15 residues.

The chain couples TRBV7-3 to TRBJ2-1, with 12 positions matching TRBD2. This CDR3 comprises 14 residues. V shed 4 bases and J 10 bases; nucleotides not matched to a gene: 5. Germline CDR1 is SGHTA and CDR2 is FQGTGA. The CDR3 loop reads CASSYGLAGGEQFF. CDR3 bases: TGTGCCAGCAGCTACGGGCTAGCGGGAGGGGAGCAGTTCTTC.

This chain uses TRBV24-1 with TRBJ2-3, with 10 nucleotides matching TRBD1. From germline, CDR1 is KGHDR and CDR2 SFDVKD. The CDR3 sequence is 16 residues long. Trimming at V came to 4 bases and at J to 7 bases, leaving 10 bases not matched to a gene. The CDR3 DNA follows: TGTGCCACCAGTGACCCCGGGACAGGGGCCGCTTATACGCAGTATTTT. Amino acid sequence: CATSDPGTGAAYTQYF.

The chain uses TRBV19 and TRBJ1-1, with 8 bases fitting TRBD1. The trim removed 4 bases at V and 3 bases at J, leaving 7 bases unmatched. This CDR3 spans 15 amino acids. The germline CDR1 and CDR2 sequences are LNHDA and SQIVND (reference sequence). CDR3 nucleotide sequence: TGTGCCAGTAGTACAGGGGGCGAAAGGCACACTGAAGCTTTCTTT. Its translation: CASSTGGERHTEAFF.

This chain links TRBV7-2 with TRBJ1-2, with TRBD1 matching over 12 bases. This CDR3 has 17 amino acids. Per germline, CDR1 SGHTA and CDR2 FQGNSA. Trimming removed 1 base from V and 8 bases from J; junction bases left unmatched: 11. CDR3: CASSLESLGTGGSGYTF. CDR3 in DNA: TGTGCCAGCAGCTTAGAAAGTTTAGGGACAGGGGGCTCCGGCTACACCTTC.

This chain uses TRBV19 with TRBJ2-3, with 8 bases matching TRBD2. This CDR3 is built from 17 residues. V lost 6 bases to trimming and J lost 0 bases; unmatched junction nucleotides: 11. In germline, CDR1 is LNHDA, CDR2 SQIVND (reference sequence). The CDR3 sequence: CASRGSGNVFSTDTQYF. In DNA, the CDR3 is TGTGCCAGTAGGGGTAGCGGGAACGTCTTTAGCACAGATACGCAGTATTTT. Full variable domain (remainder filled in from reference TRBV19 and TRBJ2-3): DGGITQSPKYLFRKEGQNVTLSCEQNLNHDAMYWYRQDPGQGLRLIYYSQIVNDFQKGDIAEGYSVSREKKESFPLTVTSAQKNPTAFYLCASRGSGNVFSTDTQYFGPGTRLTVL.

V gene TRBV4-3 combines with J gene TRBJ2-7, with TRBD1 identical over 8 bases. The V gene's germline CDR1 is LGHNA and CDR2 YSLEER. After removal of 1 base from V and 3 bases from J, the junction contained 11 bases not matched to a gene. The CDR3 totals 17 residues. The CDR3 coding sequence is TGCGCCAGCAGCCAAGGGACCTCAGGGGGCTTCCTCTACGAGCAGTACTTC. It is translated as CASSQGTSGGFLYEQYF.

This clone appeared a few times. The V gene is TRBV7-9, the J gene TRBJ1-2; D is ambiguous. The CDR3 is made up of 15 amino acids. Looked up from germline, CDR1 is SEHNR and CDR2 is FQNEAQ (reference sequence). The V and J ends lost 5 bases and 3 bases respectively, with 16 bases between them. CDR3 residues: CASSKTSGWDYGYTF. CDR3 DNA: TGTGCCAGCAGCAAAACGAGCGGGTGGGACTATGGCTACACCTTC.

The V gene is TRBV25-1, the J gene TRBJ1-2; D not resolved. The CDR3 loop spans 13 amino acids. The V and J ends lost 4 bases and 11 bases respectively, with 17 bases between them. Germline assignment: CDR1 MGHDK and CDR2 SYGVNS. The DNA for the CDR3 is TGTGCCAGCAGTGCCGATCTTGGGAGGATGTACACCTTC. It encodes CASSADLGRMYTF.

In this sample, this clone turned up once. The gene calls are TRBV7-2 and TRBJ1-2, with 7 bases aligning to TRBD1. With 5 bases clipped from V and 5 bases from J, the junction kept 5 bases outside the gene matches. The length of the CDR3 is 13 residues. From germline, CDR1 is SGHTA and CDR2 FQGNSA. CDR3 amino acids: CASSPTTGYGYTF. CDR3 DNA: TGTGCCAGCAGCCCAACGACAGGGTATGGCTACACCTTC.

This clone has only a few counts. The identical CDR3 is also encoded by other nucleotide sequences in the sample. The rearrangement uses TRBV10-3 and TRBJ2-3; 8 bases agree with TRBD1. Losses at the gene ends were 6 bases for V and 3 bases for J; bases not matched to a gene: 8. The length of the CDR3 is 15 residues. Germline V gene sequence: CDR1 ENHRY, CDR2 SYGVKD. The DNA for the CDR3 is TGTGCCATCAGCGAAGACAGGGGACGGACAGATACGCAGTATTTT. Translation: CAISEDRGRTDTQYF.

V and J are TRBV6-5 and TRBJ2-7; 11 bases align to TRBD2. The CDR3 runs 15 residues. J lost 3 bases, V lost 6 bases, and 7 bases had no gene match. From germline, CDR1 is MNHEY and CDR2 SVGAGI. CDR3 amino acids: CASRATSGRHYEQYF. The CDR3 nucleotides read TGTGCCAGCAGAGCTACTAGCGGGAGACACTACGAGCAGTACTTC.

The CDR3 loop reads CASSLSRPANYGYTF. DNA for the CDR3: TGTGCCAGCAGCTTGTCTCGTCCGGCTAACTATGGCTACACCTTC. J is TRBJ1-2 and V is TRBV5-5, with no clear D. Trimming removed 1 base from V and 0 bases from J, with 10 bases in between. This CDR3 region has 15 residues. Germline CDR1 and CDR2: SGHKS and YYEKEE (reference sequence). Full variable domain (missing parts from reference TRBV5-5 and TRBJ1-2): DAGVTQSPTHLIKTRGQQVTLRCSPISGHKSVSWYQQVLGQGPQFIFQYYEKEERGRGNFPDRFSARQFPNYSSELNVNALLLGDSALYLCASSLSRPANYGYTFGSGTRLTVV.

CDR3 bases: TGTGCCAGCACCCGGGGGGTGTACACTGAAGCTTTCTTT. It is translated as CASTRGVYTEAFF. The V call is TRBV6-5, the J call TRBJ1-1, with a weak D call TRBD1 (5 bases). This CDR3 is 13 amino acids long. Trimming left V 7 bases short and J 3 bases short, with 12 bases between. Germline CDR1 and CDR2: MNHEY and SVGAGI.

The V and J genes are TRBV3-1 (or the pseudogene TRBV3-2) and TRBJ2-1; 10 bases fit TRBD1. The CDR3 sequence is 16 residues long. Germline values: CDR1 LGHDT, CDR2 YNNKEL (reference sequence). V shed 4 bases, J shed 8 bases, and the junction held 11 bases outside the gene matches. CDR3 nucleotide sequence: TGTGCCAGCAGCCCTAGAGGGGACAGGGGATTCTATGAGCAGTTCTTC. Translated: CASSPRGDRGFYEQFF.

V gene TRBV28 combines with J gene TRBJ1-2; TRBD1 agrees at 7 bases. The CDR3 contains 15 residues. J was trimmed by 6 bases and V by 6 bases; bases with no gene match: 13. The germline V gene has CDR1 MDHEN and CDR2 SYDVKM. This CDR3 reads CASSPRIGTANGYTF. CDR3 bases: TGTGCCAGCAGCCCCCGAATCGGGACAGCGAATGGCTACACCTTC.

The chain uses TRBV9 and TRBJ1-6; D may be TRBD1 (5 bases). CDR1 and CDR2 from the germline V gene are SGDLS and YYNGEE. V lost 3 bases to trimming and J lost 10 bases, with 14 bases between them. This CDR3 contains 14 residues. The CDR3 is CASSEGSQGSPLHF. The CDR3 bases are TGTGCCAGCAGCGAGGGTTCGCAGGGCTCACCCCTCCACTTT.